These T cell receptor beta chains were read from a single sample in a study of blood T cell repertoires in COVID-19. The table came from immunoSEQ multiplex PCR; TCRdb's copy has only in-frame clones and leaves some out. The sample includes about 330,000 clones, 75% to 90% of them seen just once. Material: PBMCs or T cells enriched from blood (not recorded which). Every receptor here comes from a man aged 25-45 years who had recovered from COVID-19. Each CDR3 is given with its conserved first and last residue. The D gene is left open where the match is weak. Expanded clones get a size class; other rows say once, few or many, or leave the size out.

clone_size: -
j_call: TRBJ1-5
d_call: TRBD1
v_call: TRBV28
cdr3_aa: CASSSPNRGSQPQHF
cdr3_nt: TGTGCCAGCAGTTCACCCAACAGGGGGAGTCAGCCCCAGCATTTT

clone_size: -
j_call: TRBJ2-1
d_call: TRBD1
v_call: TRBV27
cdr3_aa: CASSLARGSNEQFF
cdr3_nt: TGTGCCAGCAGTTTAGCCAGGGGGTCAAATGAGCAGTTCTTC

clone_size: once
j_call: TRBJ2-7
d_call: TRBD2
v_call: TRBV9
cdr3_aa: CASSAGAGAISYEQYF
cdr3_nt: TGTGCCAGCAGCGCCGGAGCGGGGGCCATCTCCTACGAGCAGTACTTC

clone_size: -
j_call: TRBJ2-7
d_call: -
v_call: TRBV23-1
cdr3_aa: CASSAFSRVFYEQYF
cdr3_nt: TGCGCCAGCAGTGCTTTCAGTCGGGTTTTCTACGAGCAGTACTTC

clone_size: -
j_call: TRBJ2-1
d_call: TRBD2
v_call: TRBV19
cdr3_aa: CASSIQGLTYNEQFF
cdr3_nt: TGTGCCAGTAGTATTCAGGGACTAACCTACAATGAGCAGTTCTTC

clone_size: once
j_call: TRBJ2-6
d_call: TRBD1
v_call: TRBV18
cdr3_aa: CASSPQTGAGGANVLTF
cdr3_nt: TGTGCCAGCTCACCACAGACAGGGGCGGGTGGGGCCAACGTCCTGACTTTC

clone_size: -
j_call: TRBJ1-3
d_call: TRBD1
v_call: TRBV28
cdr3_aa: CASSSPGGGNTIYF
cdr3_nt: TGTGCCAGCAGTTCCCCAGGGGGCGGAAACACCATATATTTT

clone_size: -
j_call: TRBJ2-1
d_call: TRBD2
v_call: TRBV2
cdr3_aa: CASSSGLAGSYNEQFF
cdr3_nt: TGTGCCAGCAGTTCCGGACTAGCGGGATCCTACAATGAGCAGTTCTTC

clone_size: -
j_call: TRBJ2-3
d_call: -
v_call: TRBV21-1
cdr3_aa: CASSKDKPGPSTDTQYF
cdr3_nt: TGTGCCAGCAGCAAAGATAAGCCCGGTCCTAGCACAGATACGCAGTATTTT

clone_size: -
j_call: TRBJ1-6
d_call: TRBD1
v_call: TRBV6-6
cdr3_aa: CASREGQGSPLHF
cdr3_nt: TGTGCCAGCAGAGAGGGACAGGGATCACCCCTCCACTTT

clone_size: -
j_call: TRBJ1-2
d_call: -
v_call: TRBV20-1
cdr3_aa: CSARGAYGYTF
cdr3_nt: TGCAGTGCTAGAGGAGCCTATGGCTACACCTTC

clone_size: few
j_call: TRBJ1-2
d_call: -
v_call: TRBV19
cdr3_aa: CASSPDPGGYGYTF
cdr3_nt: TGTGCCAGTAGTCCCGATCCAGGAGGGTATGGCTACACCTTC

clone_size: -
j_call: TRBJ1-1
d_call: TRBD1
v_call: TRBV19
cdr3_aa: CASRRTGEKPEAFF
cdr3_nt: TGTGCCAGCCGCCGGACAGGGGAGAAGCCTGAAGCTTTCTTT

clone_size: -
j_call: TRBJ1-2
d_call: -
v_call: TRBV19
cdr3_aa: CASSIGVGYGYTF
cdr3_nt: TGTGCCAGTAGTATAGGAGTTGGCTATGGCTACACCTTC

clone_size: -
j_call: TRBJ1-4
d_call: TRBD1
v_call: TRBV23-1
cdr3_aa: CASSQWGGTGAPTNEKLFF
cdr3_nt: TGCGCCAGCAGTCAATGGGGCGGGACAGGGGCACCAACTAATGAAAAACTGTTTTTT

clone_size: -
j_call: TRBJ2-7
d_call: TRBD1
v_call: TRBV13
cdr3_aa: CASSLQTGDYEQYF
cdr3_nt: TGTGCCAGCAGCCTGCAGACAGGGGATTACGAGCAGTACTTC

clone_size: -
j_call: TRBJ2-3
d_call: TRBD2
v_call: TRBV4-2
cdr3_aa: CASSQTGTSGGLGTDTQYF
cdr3_nt: TGTGCCAGCAGCCAAACCGGGACTAGCGGGGGCTTAGGGACAGATACGCAGTATTTT

clone_size: -
j_call: TRBJ2-7
d_call: TRBD1
v_call: TRBV28
cdr3_aa: CAGRDRGSYEQYF
cdr3_nt: TGTGCCGGCCGGGACAGGGGATCCTACGAGCAGTACTTC

clone_size: -
j_call: TRBJ2-5
d_call: TRBD1
v_call: TRBV27
cdr3_aa: CASSLYRGETQYF
cdr3_nt: TGTGCCAGCAGTCTCTACAGGGGGGAGACCCAGTACTTC

clone_size: -
j_call: TRBJ1-1
d_call: -
v_call: TRBV29-1
cdr3_aa: CSVLWQNTEAFF
cdr3_nt: TGCAGCGTTCTCTGGCAGAACACTGAAGCTTTCTTT

clone_size: -
j_call: TRBJ2-3
d_call: -
v_call: TRBV5-1
cdr3_aa: CASSRLGPQGDTQYF
cdr3_nt: TGCGCCAGCAGCCGCTTGGGGCCCCAAGGAGATACGCAGTATTTT

clone_size: -
j_call: TRBJ1-6
d_call: TRBD1
v_call: TRBV19
cdr3_aa: CASHEGGILSSPLHF
cdr3_nt: TGTGCCAGTCACGAAGGGGGCATACTTTCCTCACCCCTCCACTTT

clone_size: -
j_call: TRBJ2-7
d_call: -
v_call: TRBV3-1/TRBV3-2
cdr3_aa: CASSQGRGTYEQYF
cdr3_nt: TGTGCCAGCAGCCAAGGTCGGGGGACCTACGAGCAGTACTTC

clone_size: once
j_call: TRBJ1-2
d_call: TRBD1
v_call: TRBV5-1
cdr3_aa: CASSLDRGLDGYTF
cdr3_nt: TGCGCCAGCAGCTTGGACAGGGGGCTAGATGGCTACACCTTC

clone_size: -
j_call: TRBJ2-2
d_call: TRBD2
v_call: TRBV19
cdr3_aa: CASSPLGGSGGANTGELFF
cdr3_nt: TGTGCCAGTAGTCCGCTGGGGGGTAGCGGGGGCGCGAACACCGGGGAGCTGTTTTTT

clone_size: -
j_call: TRBJ2-1
d_call: TRBD2
v_call: TRBV5-4
cdr3_aa: CASRKTSGGVYEQFF
cdr3_nt: TGTGCCAGCAGGAAAACTAGCGGGGGGGTCTATGAGCAGTTCTTC

clone_size: many
j_call: TRBJ1-5
d_call: -
v_call: TRBV21-1
cdr3_aa: CASREGHQPQHF
cdr3_nt: TGTGCCAGCCGTGAGGGACACCAGCCCCAGCATTTT

clone_size: -
j_call: TRBJ2-5
d_call: -
v_call: TRBV5-1
cdr3_aa: CASSLRGGQETQYF
cdr3_nt: TGCGCCAGCAGCTTAAGAGGGGGCCAAGAGACCCAGTACTTC

clone_size: -
j_call: TRBJ1-5
d_call: -
v_call: TRBV19
cdr3_aa: CASSIAGDSNQPQHF
cdr3_nt: TGTGCCAGTAGTATTGCCGGAGATAGCAATCAGCCCCAGCATTTT

clone_size: -
j_call: TRBJ2-7
d_call: TRBD2
v_call: TRBV6-5
cdr3_aa: CASTSGGPRYEQYF
cdr3_nt: TGTGCCAGCACTAGCGGGGGGCCACGCTACGAGCAGTACTTC

clone_size: -
j_call: TRBJ2-5
d_call: -
v_call: TRBV4-1
cdr3_aa: CASSQGQLRETQYF
cdr3_nt: TGCGCCAGCAGCCAGGGGCAACTCCGAGAGACCCAGTACTTC

clone_size: -
j_call: TRBJ2-3
d_call: -
v_call: TRBV5-1
cdr3_aa: CASSLGRMATDTQYF
cdr3_nt: TGCGCCAGCAGCTTGGGCAGAATGGCTACAGATACGCAGTATTTT

clone_size: -
j_call: TRBJ1-2
d_call: TRBD1
v_call: TRBV6-4
cdr3_aa: CASSDSDRGISGGYTF
cdr3_nt: TGTGCCAGCAGTGACTCGGACAGGGGGATATCCGGAGGCTACACCTTC

clone_size: -
j_call: TRBJ2-5
d_call: -
v_call: TRBV6-1
cdr3_aa: CASSEWAQPQETQYF
cdr3_nt: TGTGCCAGCAGTGAATGGGCACAGCCCCAAGAGACCCAGTACTTC

clone_size: -
j_call: TRBJ1-2
d_call: -
v_call: TRBV30
cdr3_aa: CAWSLTVYGYTF
cdr3_nt: TGTGCCTGGAGTCTAACGGTGTATGGCTACACCTTC

clone_size: -
j_call: TRBJ2-2
d_call: -
v_call: TRBV10-1
cdr3_aa: CASSSSGDTGELFF
cdr3_nt: TGCGCCAGCAGTAGTAGCGGCGACACCGGGGAGCTGTTTTTT

clone_size: -
j_call: TRBJ2-5
d_call: -
v_call: TRBV11-2
cdr3_aa: CASSPRTFEETQYF
cdr3_nt: TGTGCCAGCAGCCCAAGGACTTTTGAAGAGACCCAGTACTTC

clone_size: -
j_call: TRBJ2-2
d_call: -
v_call: TRBV7-9
cdr3_aa: CASSLYRVNTGELFF
cdr3_nt: TGTGCCAGCAGCTTATACAGGGTAAACACCGGGGAGCTGTTTTTT

clone_size: -
j_call: TRBJ1-1
d_call: -
v_call: TRBV29-1
cdr3_aa: CSVDWTHTEAFF
cdr3_nt: TGCAGCGTGGATTGGACACACACTGAAGCTTTCTTT

clone_size: -
j_call: TRBJ1-6
d_call: TRBD1
v_call: TRBV5-4
cdr3_aa: CASSLGGQSSYNSPLHF
cdr3_nt: TGTGCCAGCAGCTTGGGGGGACAGAGCTCCTATAATTCACCCCTCCACTTT

clone_size: -
j_call: TRBJ1-2
d_call: TRBD1
v_call: TRBV5-4
cdr3_aa: CASSLVGQGNINYGYTF
cdr3_nt: TGTGCCAGCAGCTTGGTAGGACAGGGGAATATCAACTATGGCTACACCTTC

clone_size: -
j_call: TRBJ1-6
d_call: TRBD1
v_call: TRBV5-1
cdr3_aa: CASSLETGGYNSPLHF
cdr3_nt: TGCGCCAGCAGCTTGGAGACAGGGGGCTATAATTCACCCCTCCACTTT

clone_size: few
j_call: TRBJ2-3
d_call: -
v_call: TRBV5-1
cdr3_aa: CASSLYMAVSTDTQYF
cdr3_nt: TGCGCCAGCAGCTTGTATATGGCGGTTAGCACAGATACGCAGTATTTT

clone_size: -
j_call: TRBJ2-3
d_call: TRBD1
v_call: TRBV15
cdr3_aa: CATSRRVSQGANTQYF
cdr3_nt: TGTGCCACCAGCAGGAGGGTTTCCCAGGGGGCGAATACGCAGTATTTT

clone_size: -
j_call: TRBJ2-1
d_call: TRBD1
v_call: TRBV30
cdr3_aa: CAWSEESGQGPYNEQFF
cdr3_nt: TGTGCCTGGAGTGAGGAGTCAGGACAGGGCCCTTACAATGAGCAGTTCTTC

clone_size: -
j_call: TRBJ1-1
d_call: -
v_call: TRBV15
cdr3_aa: CATSSSVVEAFF
cdr3_nt: TGTGCCACCAGTTCTTCCGTAGTTGAAGCTTTCTTT

clone_size: -
j_call: TRBJ2-2
d_call: -
v_call: TRBV30
cdr3_aa: CAWTRVDDTGELFF
cdr3_nt: TGTGCCTGGACTCGGGTGGATGACACCGGGGAGCTGTTTTTT

clone_size: once
j_call: TRBJ1-6
d_call: -
v_call: TRBV19
cdr3_aa: CASQDSSYNSPLHF
cdr3_nt: TGTGCCAGCCAAGACAGCTCCTATAATTCACCCCTCCACTTT

clone_size: -
j_call: TRBJ1-1
d_call: TRBD1
v_call: TRBV30
cdr3_aa: CAWSVRGQGTEAFF
cdr3_nt: TGTGCCTGGAGTGTTAGGGGGCAGGGCACTGAAGCTTTCTTT

clone_size: -
j_call: TRBJ2-1
d_call: -
v_call: TRBV9
cdr3_aa: CASSVKGLALYNEQFF
cdr3_nt: TGTGCCAGCAGCGTAAAAGGCCTAGCCCTCTACAATGAGCAGTTCTTC